Listed below are T cell receptor beta chains from one sample, sequenced in a study of blood T cell repertoires in COVID-19. Sequencing used immunoSEQ multiplex PCR; TCRdb keeps in-frame clones, though not all of them. The sample consists of about 300,000 clones, approximately 83% of them appearing once. Sequenced material: peripheral blood. The source of these receptors is a woman aged 45-65 years who had recovered from COVID-19. Both conserved end residues are part of each CDR3. The order of the fields is J gene, V gene, clone size, D gene, CDR3 protein, CDR3 DNA. D genes are given only for firm matches. The size entry is marked missing in some rows and otherwise reads once, few, many or a size class.

TRBJ2-3 | TRBV7-3 | NA | NA | CASSLNAQGTDTQYF | TGTGCCAGCAGCTTAAATGCCCAGGGCACAGATACGCAGTATTTT
TRBJ2-1 | TRBV7-2 | NA | TRBD2 | CASSLGTSGRVGGSHEQFF | TGTGCCAGCAGCCTAGGGACTAGCGGGAGGGTCGGGGGTAGTCATGAGCAGTTCTTC
TRBJ2-7 | TRBV11-3 | NA | TRBD2 | CASSFLRGRARGTYEQYF | TGTGCCAGCAGCTTTCTCCGCGGGAGGGCCCGAGGGACCTACGAGCAGTACTTC
TRBJ1-3 | TRBV13 | NA | NA | CASSFSDSGNTIYF | TGTGCCAGCAGCTTTTCAGATTCTGGAAACACCATATATTTT
TRBJ2-7 | TRBV2 | NA | NA | CASSVQGAYEQYF | TGTGCCAGCAGTGTTCAAGGGGCCTACGAGCAGTACTTC
TRBJ1-6 | TRBV19 | NA | NA | CASSPGAQYNSPLHF | TGTGCCAGTAGCCCAGGGGCTCAGTATAATTCACCCCTCCACTTT
TRBJ2-7 | TRBV28 | NA | NA | CASSYGGNPYEQYF | TGTGCCAGCAGTTATGGAGGGAATCCCTACGAGCAGTACTTC
TRBJ2-1 | TRBV6-2/TRBV6-3 | NA | TRBD1 | CASSYQGVSSYNEQFF | TGTGCCAGCAGTTACCAGGGGGTAAGCTCCTACAATGAGCAGTTCTTC
TRBJ1-5 | TRBV10-2 | NA | NA | CASSNGGSNQPQHF | TGCGCCAGCAGTAACGGGGGTAGCAATCAGCCCCAGCATTTT
TRBJ2-1 | TRBV6-5 | NA | TRBD2 | CASSNSGSNYNEQFF | TGTGCCAGCAGTAATAGCGGGAGCAACTACAATGAGCAGTTCTTC
TRBJ2-5 | TRBV28 | NA | NA | CASSPYGESAETQYF | TGTGCCAGCAGTCCATACGGGGAGAGTGCGGAGACCCAGTACTTC
TRBJ1-5 | TRBV19 | NA | NA | CASSTGQILGSNQPQHF | TGTGCCAGTAGTACCGGACAGATTTTGGGTAGCAATCAGCCCCAGCATTTT
TRBJ2-2 | TRBV28 | NA | TRBD1 | CASSLPGQGISGELFF | TGTGCCAGCAGTTTGCCGGGACAGGGGATTTCCGGGGAGCTGTTTTTT
TRBJ1-4 | TRBV25-1 | NA | NA | CASSEAGETETTNEKLFF | TGTGCCAGCAGTGAAGCAGGGGAGACAGAGACAACTAATGAAAAACTGTTTTTT
TRBJ2-3 | TRBV5-8 | few | NA | CASSWIRDTDTQYF | TGTGCCAGCAGCTGGATCCGGGACACAGATACGCAGTATTTT
TRBJ2-2 | TRBV23-1 | NA | TRBD1 | CASTQQGRTGELFF | TGCGCCAGCACTCAACAGGGGAGAACCGGGGAGCTGTTTTTT
TRBJ1-5 | TRBV6-2/TRBV6-3 | NA | NA | CASSSLGHLQPQHF | TGTGCCAGCAGCAGCCTTGGACATCTTCAGCCCCAGCATTTT
TRBJ2-1 | TRBV18 | NA | TRBD1 | CASSPPTGGLNEQFF | TGTGCCAGCTCACCACCAACAGGGGGCCTTAATGAGCAGTTCTTC
TRBJ2-5 | TRBV19 | NA | NA | CASSIGPGGMETQYF | TGTGCCAGTAGTATAGGGCCAGGGGGGATGGAGACCCAGTACTTC
TRBJ2-1 | TRBV3-1/TRBV3-2 | once | NA | CASSPTYNEQFF | TGTGCCAGCAGTCCTACCTACAATGAGCAGTTCTTC
TRBJ2-1 | TRBV7-3 | NA | TRBD2 | CASSPRGSSGTYNEQFF | TGTGCCAGCAGCCCCCGCGGATCTAGCGGCACCTACAATGAGCAGTTCTTC
TRBJ1-2 | TRBV27 | NA | NA | CASSRRGSGGYTF | TGTGCCAGCAGTCGTAGGGGCTCAGGTGGCTACACCTTC
TRBJ2-7 | TRBV5-4 | NA | NA | CASKSGGASYEQYF | TGTGCCAGCAAAAGCGGAGGGGCCTCCTACGAGCAGTACTTC
TRBJ1-1 | TRBV9 | NA | NA | CASSALSGTEAFF | TGTGCCAGCAGCGCCTTATCGGGCACTGAAGCTTTCTTT
TRBJ2-1 | TRBV5-1 | NA | TRBD2 | CASSRRTSGSSYNEQFF | TGCGCCAGCAGCAGGCGGACTAGCGGGAGCTCCTACAATGAGCAGTTCTTC
TRBJ1-2 | TRBV12-3/TRBV12-4 | few | NA | CASSTANYGYTF | TGTGCCAGCAGTACAGCTAACTATGGCTACACCTTC
TRBJ1-5 | TRBV28 | NA | NA | CASSLAGVRKGNQPQHF | TGTGCCAGCAGTTTGGCGGGGGTTAGGAAGGGCAATCAGCCCCAGCATTTT
TRBJ2-3 | TRBV6-2/TRBV6-3 | NA | TRBD2 | CASSFTTRPAGTTDTQYF | TGTGCCAGCAGTTTCACTACGCGACCAGCGGGAACCACAGATACGCAGTATTTT
TRBJ1-2 | TRBV28 | NA | TRBD1 | CASRDRGVNTF | TGTGCCAGCCGTGACAGGGGAGTTAACACCTTC
TRBJ2-7 | TRBV3-1/TRBV3-2 | NA | NA | CASSTKSPFPLQQYF | TGTGCCAGCAGCACCAAGAGCCCCTTTCCTCTTCAGCAGTACTTC
TRBJ2-3 | TRBV10-3 | NA | NA | CAISDVYRVADTQYF | TGTGCCATCAGTGATGTATACAGGGTGGCAGATACGCAGTATTTT
TRBJ2-1 | TRBV4-2 | once | TRBD2 | CASSQATSVNNEQFF | TGTGCCAGCAGCCAAGCGACTAGCGTAAACAATGAGCAGTTCTTC
TRBJ2-1 | TRBV7-2 | once | NA | CASSFSGSYNEQFF | TGTGCCAGCAGCTTTAGCGGCTCCTACAATGAGCAGTTCTTC
TRBJ2-3 | TRBV18 | NA | NA | CASSPPSSTDTQYF | TGTGCCAGCTCACCACCGTCTAGTACAGATACGCAGTATTTT
TRBJ2-3 | TRBV5-1 | NA | NA | CASSLAPARRTDTQYF | TGCGCCAGCAGCTTGGCCCCGGCGCGGCGCACAGATACGCAGTATTTT
TRBJ2-5 | TRBV14 | NA | TRBD2 | CASSRLGLGETQYF | TGTGCCAGCAGCCGTTTGGGACTAGGGGAGACCCAGTACTTC
TRBJ2-7 | TRBV20-1 | NA | NA | CSASRGPGYEQYF | TGCAGTGCTAGTCGAGGGCCGGGTTACGAGCAGTACTTC
TRBJ2-7 | TRBV19 | NA | NA | CASSRGYSGGLYEQYF | TGTGCCAGTAGTAGGGGGTATAGCGGAGGTTTATACGAGCAGTACTTC
TRBJ2-7 | TRBV28 | NA | TRBD2 | CASRGGERHEQYF | TGTGCCAGCAGGGGGGGGGAAAGGCACGAGCAGTACTTC
TRBJ2-3 | TRBV4-1 | NA | TRBD2 | CASSQEMAGTTTDTQYF | TGCGCCAGCAGCCAAGAGATGGCCGGGACTACCACAGATACGCAGTATTTT
TRBJ2-5 | TRBV18 | once | TRBD2 | CASSPAGDQETQYF | TGTGCCAGCTCACCAGCGGGGGACCAAGAGACCCAGTACTTC
TRBJ1-2 | TRBV10-2 | NA | NA | CASRSTPYGYTF | TGCGCCAGCAGGTCTACCCCCTATGGCTACACCTTC
TRBJ2-3 | TRBV11-2 | few | TRBD1 | CASSSGQGSTDTQYF | TGTGCCAGCAGCTCAGGACAGGGGTCGACAGATACGCAGTATTTT
TRBJ2-3 | TRBV6-5 | NA | TRBD2 | CASSYDPWTSVDTQYF | TGTGCCAGCAGTTACGACCCCTGGACTAGTGTAGATACGCAGTATTTT
TRBJ2-3 | TRBV19 | NA | NA | CASNQDIGAQYF | TGTGCCAGTAATCAGGACATTGGGGCGCAGTATTTT